The 24 T cell receptor beta chains below all came from one sample that was sequenced in a study of CD8+ T cells in alopecia areata. Following RNA extraction, reverse transcription yielded cDNA that acted as the sequencing template. Some clones are missing from TCRdb's copy, which holds only in-frame ones; the method was immunoSEQ multiplex PCR. The sample holds 180,000 or so clones, roughly half seen once. The treatment denotes: oral pan-JAK inhibitor, 5-10 mg twice daily. This specimen was CD8+ T cells sorted from blood, taken at week 52, from a patient treated with tofacitinib. These receptors came from a human donor with alopecia areata.

The chain uses TRBV5-1 and TRBJ2-5; 7 positions match TRBD2. The trim removed 5 bases at V and 5 bases at J, leaving 15 bases unmatched. The CDR3 contains 16 residues. From germline, CDR1 is SGHRS and CDR2 YFSETQ. The CDR3 bases are TGCGCCAGCAGTCGCGGACTAGTCCTACGGCAGGAGACCCAGTACTTC. Translated, it gives CASSRGLVLRQETQYF.

This clone was observed once. The rearrangement links TRBV7-9 to TRBJ1-6; no definite D call. The germline V gene has CDR1 SEHNR and CDR2 FQNEAQ (reference sequence). Deletions cut 2 bases from V and 5 bases from J, with 7 bases between. The CDR3 runs to 14 residues. The CDR3 DNA reads as TGTGCCAGCAGCTTATTGGCGGATAATTCACCCCTCCACTTT. This encodes CASSLLADNSPLHF.

V and J are TRBV7-9 and TRBJ1-1, with D hard to call. Germline V CDR1 and CDR2: SEHNR, FQNEAQ (reference sequence). CDR3 length equals 12 residues. V shed 8 bases and J shed 0 bases, with 7 bases lying between them. The CDR3: CASVRMNTEAFF. The CDR3 nucleotides are TGTGCCAGCGTCAGGATGAACACTGAAGCTTTCTTT.

The CDR3 loop reads CASSFRVASNEKLFF. As DNA, the CDR3 is TGTGCCAGCAGCTTCAGGGTGGCCTCGAATGAAAAACTGTTTTTT. The rearrangement uses TRBV7-9 and TRBJ1-4; D might be TRBD1 (5 bases). The CDR3 consists of 15 residues. The ends were cut back, 3 bases at V and 5 bases at J, with 13 bases in the middle. Germline V lookup: CDR1 SEHNR, CDR2 FQNEAQ (reference sequence).

The J gene is TRBJ1-1, the V gene TRBV7-6; D is unclear. V was cut by 1 base and J by 3 bases, with 9 bases left in between. The CDR3 covers 14 residues. In germline, CDR1 is SGHVS, CDR2 FNYEAQ. DNA for the CDR3: TGTGCCAGCAGCTTAGGGGGTGGGGACACTGAAGCTTTCTTT. Protein sequence: CASSLGGGDTEAFF.

The chain carries TRBV18 and TRBJ1-2; D is undetermined. Trimming stripped 2 bases from V and 0 bases from J, with 7 bases between. This CDR3 comprises 14 residues. Per germline, CDR1 KGHSH and CDR2 LQKENI. The CDR3 is CASSPGKANYGYTF. The CDR3 coding sequence is TGTGCCAGCTCACCAGGGAAAGCTAACTATGGCTACACCTTC. The full variable domain, in which reference TRBV18 and TRBJ1-2 provide the parts outside the CDR3, is NAGVMQNPRHLVRRRGQEARLRCSPMKGHSHVYWYRQLPEEGLKFMVYLQKENIIDESGMPKERFSAEFPKEGPSILRIQQVVRGDSAAYFCASSPGKANYGYTFGSGTRLTVV.

This rearrangement joins TRBV30 to TRBJ2-5, with 12 bases aligning to TRBD2. CDR1 is GTSNPN and CDR2 is SVGIG in the germline V gene (reference sequence). Losses at the gene ends were 6 bases for V and 4 bases for J; bases not matched to a gene: 3. This CDR3 comprises 13 residues. CDR3 bases: TGTGCCTGCGGGGGACTAGCGGGAGAGACCCAGTACTTC. Its translation: CACGGLAGETQYF.

This sequence joins TRBV30 and TRBJ2-7; no reliable D call. CDR3 length equals 14 residues. V was pared by 1 base and J by 0 bases, with 10 bases between. Germline CDR1 and CDR2: GTSNPN and SVGIG (reference sequence). The CDR3 here is CAWSDTSRSYEQYF. CDR3 DNA sequence: TGTGCCTGGAGTGACACCTCGCGCTCCTACGAGCAGTACTTC.

J is TRBJ2-7 and V is TRBV5-6, with D possibly matching TRBD1 (5 bases). The CDR3 length is 14 residues. Trimming cost V 1 base and J 2 bases, with 10 bases left between them. CDR1 and CDR2 (germline): SGHDT, YYEEEE. The CDR3 DNA reads TGTGCCAGCAGCTTGATGACAGCCACCTACGAGCAGTACTTC. This sequence encodes CASSLMTATYEQYF.

The V call is TRBV4-3, the J call TRBJ2-2; 7 bases are a match to TRBD2. V trimming: 8 bases; J trimming: 4 bases; junction bases outside the gene matches: 7. This CDR3 contains 14 residues. From germline, CDR1 is LGHNA and CDR2 YSLEER. CDR3 protein: CASGSPGGTGELFF. The CDR3 nucleotides are TGCGCCAGCGGCTCTCCGGGGGGCACCGGGGAGCTGTTTTTT.

This chain joins TRBV23-1 and TRBJ1-5; 9 bases agree with TRBD1. TRBV23-1 is an ORF; its function is uncertain. Trimming at V came to 0 bases and at J to 3 bases, leaving 12 bases not matched to a gene. The CDR3 is 19 residues long. The CDR3 DNA reads TGCGCCAGCAGTCAATCGATAGGGGACAGGGAGCGTACCAATCAGCCCCAGCATTTT. Translation gives CASSQSIGDRERTNQPQHF.

The V and J genes are TRBV30 and TRBJ1-2; tentatively, D is TRBD1 (5 bases). The germline V and J ends were trimmed by 4 bases and 4 bases, with 16 bases remaining between them. This CDR3 is built from 14 residues. Germline CDR1 and CDR2: GTSNPN and SVGIG (reference sequence). The CDR3 is CAWTAGEAVYGYTF. Here the CDR3 DNA reads TGTGCCTGGACTGCGGGGGAGGCGGTCTATGGCTACACCTTC.

This clone has only one observation. V is TRBV27 and J is TRBJ1-2; maybe TRBD1 (5 bases). Germline V gene lookup returns CDR1 MNHEY and CDR2 SMNVEV (reference sequence). Trimming shortened V by 2 bases and J by 5 bases, and 9 bases separated the two germline ends. CDR3 size: 13 residues. The CDR3 reads CASSLQGEYGYTF. CDR3 bases: TGTGCCAGCAGTTTACAGGGCGAGTATGGCTACACCTTC.

Note on this clone: Other DNA sequences in this specimen translate into the identical CDR3. The genes are TRBV29-1 and TRBJ2-3; weak D call: TRBD1 (6 bases). Germline values: CDR1 SQVTM, CDR2 ANQGSEA. The CDR3 extends over 13 amino acids. The ends were cut back, 2 bases at V and 0 bases at J, with 6 bases in the middle. CDR3 region: CSVEQGSTDTQYF. DNA for the CDR3: TGCAGCGTTGAACAGGGGAGCACAGATACGCAGTATTTT.

This clone was counted only a few times. V gene TRBV6-6 combines with J gene TRBJ1-2, with 10 nucleotides matching TRBD1. V shed 2 bases, J shed 2 bases, and the junction held 5 bases outside the gene matches. The CDR3 extends over 16 amino acids. Germline V gene sequence: CDR1 MNHNY, CDR2 SVGAGI (reference sequence). CDR3 sequence (DNA): TGTGCCAGCAGTTACGACAGGGGGCAGGTGAACTATGGCTACACCTTC. This gives the protein CASSYDRGQVNYGYTF.

The DNA of the CDR3 is TGTGCCAGCAGCCCCCCCCGGGGCGACACTGAAGCTTTCTTT. Protein product: CASSPPRGDTEAFF. This chain joins TRBV7-9 and TRBJ1-1; possibly TRBD1 for D (5 bases). The CDR3 is 14 residues long. V was pared by 5 bases and J by 3 bases, with 13 bases between. CDR1 and CDR2 from the germline V gene are SEHNR and FQNEAQ (reference sequence). Drawing the rest from reference TRBV7-9 and TRBJ1-1, the complete variable domain is DTGVSQNPRHKITKRGQNVTFRCDPISEHNRLYWYRQTLGQGPEFLTYFQNEAQLEKSRLLSDRFSAERPKGSFSTLEIQRTEQGDSAMYLCASSPPRGDTEAFFGQGTRLTVV.

The V gene is TRBV7-9, the J gene TRBJ2-2; D unclear. This CDR3 has 11 amino acids. The V end was cut by 4 bases, the J end by 10 bases, with 7 bases between. The V gene's germline CDR1 is SEHNR and CDR2 FQNEAQ (reference sequence). The chain's CDR3 is CASSYVEELFF. In DNA form, the CDR3 reads TGTGCCAGCAGCTACGTGGAGGAGCTGTTTTTT.

This rearrangement joins TRBV13 to TRBJ1-1, with D hard to call. V shed 0 bases and J shed 0 bases, with 2 bases lying between them. Germline-derived CDR1 and CDR2 are PRHDT and FYEKMQ (reference sequence). The CDR3 sequence is 13 residues long. CDR3 DNA sequence: TGTGCCAGCAGCTTAGGCCTGAACACTGAAGCTTTCTTT. It yields the protein CASSLGLNTEAFF.

The chain couples TRBV19 to TRBJ2-3, with D uncertain. The CDR3 runs 14 residues. Trimming stripped 2 bases from V and 4 bases from J, with 10 bases between. Germline V gene lookup returns CDR1 LNHDA and CDR2 SQIVND (reference sequence). This CDR3 is CASSIRHPPDTQYF. The CDR3 nucleotides are TGTGCCAGTAGTATACGACACCCACCAGATACGCAGTATTTT.

The CDR3 DNA is TGCAGCGTTGATGGAGCCGACTATGGCTACACCTTC. Translation gives CSVDGADYGYTF. This chain connects TRBV29-1 to TRBJ1-2; no clear D gene. The CDR3 extends over 12 amino acids. V lost 3 bases, J lost 3 bases, and 8 bases lay in between. The germline V gene encodes CDR1 SQVTM and CDR2 ANQGSEA. Using reference TRBV29-1 and TRBJ1-2 for the parts outside the CDR3, the full variable domain is SAVISQKPSRDICQRGTSLTIQCQVDSQVTMMFWYRQQPGQSLTLIATANQGSEATYESGFVIDKFPISRPNLTFSTLTVSNMSPEDSSIYLCSVDGADYGYTFGSGTRLTVV.

This rearrangement joins TRBV18 to TRBJ2-7; weak D call: TRBD1 (5 bases). Trimming stripped 0 bases from V and 0 bases from J, with 15 bases between. The germline V gene has CDR1 KGHSH and CDR2 LQKENI. CDR3 size: 17 residues. The CDR3 DNA sequence: TGTGCCAGCTCACCACCCGGACAATTGCGTTACTCCTACGAGCAGTACTTC. It translates to CASSPPGQLRYSYEQYF.

The V gene is TRBV5-6, the J gene TRBJ2-4; D ambiguous. The germline V gene has CDR1 SGHDT and CDR2 YYEEEE. The ends were cut back, 4 bases at V and 0 bases at J, with 17 bases in the middle. The CDR3 sequence is 17 residues long. This CDR3 is CASSPYRGGLAKNIQYF. The CDR3 bases are TGTGCCAGCAGCCCTTACCGTGGCGGTCTAGCCAAAAACATTCAGTACTTC.

Only a few counts were recorded for this clone. V usage is TRBV14 and J usage is TRBJ2-1, with D maybe TRBD2 (5 bases). This CDR3 is 17 amino acids long. Germline assignment: CDR1 SGHDN and CDR2 FVKESK. The V end lost 1 base, the J end lost 9 bases, and 22 bases lay between the germline ends. DNA for the CDR3: TGTGCCAGCAGCCAAGTTCAGCCGCGGAGGACGTCAGGTGAGCAGTTCTTC. This codes for CASSQVQPRRTSGEQFF.

This clone was detected only a few times. The chain couples TRBV30 to TRBJ1-3; D is possibly TRBD1 (5 bases). The length of the CDR3 is 15 residues. Trimming stripped 5 bases from V and 0 bases from J, with 14 bases between. Germline V gene data show CDR1 as GTSNPN and CDR2 as SVGIG (reference sequence). The CDR3 loop reads CAWVPDSNSGNTIYF. For the CDR3, the DNA is TGTGCCTGGGTTCCTGACAGCAACTCTGGAAACACCATATATTTT.